The 18 T cell receptor beta chains below were found in one sample sequenced in a study of regulatory T cells in long-lasting Graves disease. Through Arm-PCR of CDR3 regions and iRepertoire HTBI primers, TCR beta libraries were built. TCRdb re-called the multiplex PCR reads with MiXCR, one entry per CDR3 protein. This table has 550,000 to 600,000 distinct CDR3 sequences, about 16% appearing once. Documented time point: newly diagnosed GD, antithyroid drugs for less than 3 months. RNA from PBMCs was the source of the TCR library. The same sample was also studied in work on T cells in Graves' hyperthyroidism and ophthalmopathy.

This specimen was peripheral blood mononuclear cells (PBMCs), taken at new diagnosis, from a patient treated with antithyroid drugs. The receptors stem from a man aged 18 to 29 with Graves disease.

In the case of this clonotype: Given a much more abundant clone one base away, this may be a read error. The chain is built from TRBV3-1 and TRBJ2-1, with TRBD2 as a possible D gene (5 bases). Germline V gives CDR1 LGHDT, CDR2 YNNKEL (reference sequence). V was clipped by 1 base and J by 10 bases, with 14 bases between them. The CDR3 runs 14 residues. DNA for the CDR3: TGTGCCAGCAGCCAAGGCGACGGGAACTACGAGCAGTTCTTC. It codes for CASSQGDGNYEQFF.

This rearrangement joins TRBV20-1 to TRBJ2-1; 8 bases are shared with TRBD2. V gave up 5 bases and J gave up 0 bases; unmatched junction bases: 3. The germline CDR1 and CDR2 sequences are DFQATT and SNEGSKA (reference sequence). The CDR3 contains 14 residues. The CDR3 DNA is TGCAGTGCTTTCGGGACTAGCTCCTACAATGAGCAGTTCTTC. Protein: CSAFGTSSYNEQFF.

This clonotype has ten or more counts. The CDR3 DNA sequence: TGTGCCAGCACCTCGGCCCTCTCAAGCGACTATGGCTACACCTTC. Its protein product is CASTSALSSDYGYTF. This rearrangement joins TRBV27 to TRBJ1-2; D gene uncertain. Germline CDR1 and CDR2: MNHEY and SMNVEV (reference sequence). The V gene lost 7 bases and the J gene lost 3 bases, with 18 bases spanning the gap. The CDR3 is 15 amino acids.

This chain links TRBV19 with TRBJ2-7, with 13 bases that match TRBD2. Germline CDR1 LNHDA, CDR2 SQIVND (reference sequence). V lost 6 bases, J lost 6 bases, and 8 bases stayed unmatched. The CDR3 has 15 amino acids. The CDR3 sequence is CASRRTSGSPFEQYF. CDR3 nucleotide sequence: TGTGCCAGTAGGAGGACTAGCGGGAGTCCATTCGAGCAGTACTTC.

V and J are TRBV6-5 and TRBJ2-2, with a weak D call TRBD1 (6 bases). The CDR3 is 17 amino acids. V lost 0 bases to trimming and J lost 1 base, with 12 bases between them. Germline loops: CDR1 MNHEY, CDR2 SVGAGI. CDR3 coding DNA: TGTGCCAGCAGTTACTCTGCTTGGGGGCGGAACACCGGGGAGCTGTTTTTT. Encoded protein: CASSYSAWGRNTGELFF.

At least ten counts were recorded for this clonotype. This rearrangement joins TRBV27 to TRBJ2-1; TRBD2 matches 11 bases. The CDR3 consists of 16 residues. Germline lookup yields CDR1 MNHEY and CDR2 SMNVEV (reference sequence). V lost 8 bases, J lost 4 bases, and 10 bases stayed unmatched. The CDR3 loop reads CASVLSGRAPYNEQFF. Here the CDR3 DNA reads TGTGCCAGCGTACTTAGCGGGAGGGCCCCTTACAATGAGCAGTTCTTC.

The chain combines TRBV7-2 with TRBJ2-3; the D is unclear. CDR1 SGHTA and CDR2 FQGNSA come from the germline V gene. The CDR3 consists of 16 residues. The V end lost 4 bases, the J end lost 0 bases, and 14 bases lay between the germline ends. The DNA of the CDR3 is TGTGCCAGCAGCTCCCGACGGGCGCAGAGCACAGATACGCAGTATTTT. Translating it yields CASSSRRAQSTDTQYF.

Ten or more counts support this clonotype. This chain links TRBV11-2 with TRBJ2-1, with 9 bases fitting TRBD1. Trimming took 3 bases from V and 2 from J; bases not matched to a gene: 5. Per the germline V gene, CDR1 is SGHAT and CDR2 is FQNNGV. CDR3 length: 16 residues. This CDR3 reads CASSLADRGPYNEQFF. Written as DNA, the CDR3 is TGTGCCAGCAGCTTGGCGGACAGGGGTCCCTACAATGAGCAGTTCTTC.

Ten or more counts support this clonotype. V is TRBV12-3 or TRBV12-4 and J is TRBJ2-7; D possibly matches TRBD1 or TRBD2 (5 bases each). V lost 3 bases and J 4 bases, leaving 16 bases between the germline ends. The CDR3 runs 15 residues. Here the CDR3 DNA reads TGTGCCAGCAGTTTTGGTGGGGGTCTGTCATACGAGCAGTACTTC. Translation: CASSFGGGLSYEQYF.

This clonotype was seen at least ten times. V and J are TRBV6-1 and TRBJ1-1, with 8 nucleotides matching TRBD1. CDR1 MNHNS and CDR2 SASEGT come from the germline V gene. V trimming: 6 bases; J trimming: 5 bases; junction bases outside the gene matches: 8. The CDR3 has 14 residues. Here the CDR3 reads CASRDRALGTEAFF. CDR3 in DNA: TGTGCCAGCAGGGACAGGGCCTTGGGGACTGAAGCTTTCTTT.

The chain recombines TRBV6-5 with TRBJ1-2, with D unclear. V shed 0 bases and J shed 8 bases, with 10 bases lying between them. The CDR3 sequence is 13 residues long. CDR1 is MNHEY and CDR2 is SVGAGI in the germline V gene. CDR3 sequence reads: CASSYSRGGGYTF. The CDR3 coding sequence is TGTGCCAGCAGTTACTCGCGGGGAGGCGGCTACACCTTC.

This clonotype has ten or more counts. This chain connects TRBV20-1 to TRBJ1-6; D remains unclear. Trimming stripped 5 bases from V and 6 bases from J, with 8 bases between. The germline gives CDR1 DFQATT, CDR2 SNEGSKA (reference sequence). The CDR3 length is 12 residues. DNA of the CDR3: TGCAGTGCTGGAGGGTTTAATTCACCCCTCCACTTT. Protein product: CSAGGFNSPLHF.

This clonotype was detected ten times or more. V gene TRBV7-2 combines with J gene TRBJ1-1, with 7 positions matching TRBD1. This CDR3 spans 14 amino acids. Germline lookup yields CDR1 SGHTA and CDR2 FQGNSA. Trimming cost V 2 bases and J 7 bases; bases outside gene matches: 7. The DNA of the CDR3 is TGTGCCAGCAGCTTATGGATCCGGGACAGTGAAGCTTTCTTT. It encodes CASSLWIRDSEAFF.

The genes are TRBV12-3 or TRBV12-4 and TRBJ2-1; D unclear. V lost 7 bases and J 4 bases, leaving 17 bases between the germline ends. This CDR3 spans 15 amino acids. CDR3 loop: CASTQDAGKYNEQFF. The CDR3 DNA reads TGTGCCAGCACTCAAGACGCCGGAAAATACAATGAGCAGTTCTTC.

J is TRBJ2-1 and V is TRBV5-1; TRBD2 aligns across 8 bases. CDR1 is SGHRS and CDR2 is YFSETQ in the germline V gene. This CDR3 region has 16 residues. Germline trimming cut 4 bases from V and 0 bases from J; bases unmatched to any gene: 6. CDR3 amino acids: CASSTGGGNSYNEQFF. CDR3 nucleotides: TGCGCCAGCAGCACGGGAGGGGGGAACTCCTACAATGAGCAGTTCTTC.

A note on this clonotype: In this CDR3 the conserved last residue, phenylalanine or tryptophan, is missing, so a read error is likely. The rearrangement links TRBV5-1 to TRBJ2-7, with TRBD1 matching 10 bases. CDR1 and CDR2 (germline): SGHRS, YFSETQ. The V segment lost 4 bases and the J segment 5 bases; nucleotides outside the gene matches: 15. The CDR3 extends over 17 amino acids. The CDR3 region is CASSLTSGDRGPHEQYL. CDR3 nucleotides: TGCGCCAGCAGCCTTACCTCCGGGGACAGGGGTCCCCACGAGCAGTACCTC.

The chain recombines TRBV7-2 with TRBJ2-3; D is uncertain. The CDR3 contains 16 residues. Between the trimmed V and J ends, which lost 1 base and 0 bases, there was a span of 11 bases. CDR1 and CDR2 from the germline V gene are SGHTA and FQGNSA. The CDR3 region has the DNA TGTGCCAGCAGCTTAGGACGGAAGTCTAGCACAGATACGCAGTATTTT. Translation: CASSLGRKSSTDTQYF.

This clonotype was counted many times. The chain links TRBV20-1 to TRBJ2-5; D possibly uses TRBD1 or TRBD2 (5 bases each). The CDR3 consists of 15 residues. The V end was cut by 6 bases, the J end by 2 bases, with 19 bases between. Per the germline V gene, CDR1 is DFQATT and CDR2 is SNEGSKA (reference sequence). CDR3 sequence (DNA): TGCAGTGCCCTGGGGGTCTCAGGAAAACAAGAGACCCAGTACTTC. It translates to CSALGVSGKQETQYF.